The 8 T cell receptor beta chains reported below all come from one sample, sequenced in a study of T cells after yellow fever vaccination. TCRdb independently ran MiXCR on the 5' RACE reads; one entry per CDR3 protein. The sample holds 95,000 to 150,000 distinct CDR3 sequences, 7.4% seen once. Source: CD4+ T cells sorted from PBMCs, taken 10 days after the first yellow fever vaccination. The receptors derive from a man aged 18 to 29 who received the YFV17D yellow fever vaccine.

At least ten counts were recorded for this clonotype. The rearrangement uses TRBV20-1 and TRBJ1-2, with no clear D. Trimming cost V 5 bases and J 2 bases, with 9 bases left between them. The germline CDR1 and CDR2 sequences are DFQATT and SNEGSKA (reference sequence). CDR3 length equals 12 residues. CDR3 coding DNA: TGCAGTGCTTACACTGGAAACTATGGCTACACCTTC. Encoded protein: CSAYTGNYGYTF.

This clonotype has a count of ten or more. The chain joins TRBV7-8 to TRBJ2-1; TRBD2 aligns across 11 bases. CDR3 length equals 15 residues. CDR1 is SGHVS and CDR2 is FQNEAQ in the germline V gene. Unmatched junction bases numbered 6, after V lost 3 bases and J lost 8 bases. The CDR3 is CASSFDSGGAYEQFF. CDR3 DNA: TGTGCCAGCAGCTTCGATAGCGGGGGGGCATATGAGCAGTTCTTC.

This clonotype was counted at least ten times. This chain connects TRBV18 to TRBJ2-1, with 9 bases that match TRBD1. CDR1 KGHSH and CDR2 LQKENI come from the germline V gene. J lost 5 bases, V lost 3 bases, and 8 bases had no gene match. The length of the CDR3 is 16 residues. The CDR3 nucleotides read TGTGCCAGCTCACCGAATACAGGGGGCGGTGACAATGAGCAGTTCTTC. Protein: CASSPNTGGGDNEQFF. Variable domain in full (rest from reference TRBV18 and TRBJ2-1): NAGVMQNPRHLVRRRGQEARLRCSPMKGHSHVYWYRQLPEEGLKFMVYLQKENIIDESGMPKERFSAEFPKEGPSILRIQQVVRGDSAAYFCASSPNTGGGDNEQFFGPGTRLTVL.

Many counts were recorded for this clonotype. V and J are TRBV10-2 and TRBJ1-2; 7 bases line up with TRBD1. Germline-derived CDR1 and CDR2 are WSHSY and SAAADI. V gave up 2 bases and J gave up 3 bases; unmatched junction bases: 0. CDR3 length: 13 amino acids. The CDR3 region is CASSETGDYGYTF. The CDR3 nucleotides are TGCGCCAGCAGTGAGACAGGGGACTATGGCTACACCTTC.

Details on this clonotype: A much larger clone is a single base away; this may be a read error. The chain recombines TRBV4-2 with TRBJ2-5, with D unresolved. Germline lookup yields CDR1 LGHNA and CDR2 YNFKEQ. The ends were cut back, 1 base at V and 5 bases at J, with 8 bases in the middle. This CDR3 is built from 13 residues. This CDR3 reads CASSQVVHETQYF. CDR3 nucleotides: TGTGCCAGCAGCCAAGTGGTGCATGAGACCCAGTACTTC.

As for this clonotype: A much more abundant neighbour one base away suggests this may be a read error. The J gene is TRBJ2-5, the V gene TRBV20-1, with D possibly matching TRBD1 (6 bases). Germline loops: CDR1 DFQATT, CDR2 SNEGSKA (reference sequence). There are 12 residues in the CDR3. As DNA, the CDR3 is TGCAGTGCTGGAAGACAGGAGGAGACCCAGTGCTTC. This codes for CSAGRQEETQCF.

This clonotype was seen many times. CDR3 DNA: TGCGCCAGCAGCTTCAGCGGGGGGCTGTACAATGAGCAGTTCTTC. Encoded protein: CASSFSGGLYNEQFF. The chain carries TRBV5-1 and TRBJ2-1, with 9 bases matching TRBD2. The length of the CDR3 is 15 residues. Germline-derived CDR1 and CDR2 are SGHRS and YFSETQ. J lost 4 bases, V lost 2 bases, and 4 bases had no gene match. Full variable domain (remainder filled in from reference TRBV5-1 and TRBJ2-1): KAGVTQTPRYLIKTRGQQVTLSCSPISGHRSVSWYQQTPGQGLQFLFEYFSETQRNKGNFPGRFSGRQFSNSRSEMNVSTLELGDSALYLCASSFSGGLYNEQFFGPGTRLTVL.

This clonotype has at least ten counts. The CDR3 sequence is CASSPTGKGYTF. As DNA, the CDR3 is TGTGCCAGCAGTCCGACCGGGAAGGGCTACACCTTC. The chain combines TRBV7-9 with TRBJ1-2; D gene unclear. The V gene's germline CDR1 is SEHNR and CDR2 FQNEAQ (reference sequence). Trimming stripped 6 bases from V and 8 bases from J, with 13 bases between. The length of the CDR3 is 12 residues.